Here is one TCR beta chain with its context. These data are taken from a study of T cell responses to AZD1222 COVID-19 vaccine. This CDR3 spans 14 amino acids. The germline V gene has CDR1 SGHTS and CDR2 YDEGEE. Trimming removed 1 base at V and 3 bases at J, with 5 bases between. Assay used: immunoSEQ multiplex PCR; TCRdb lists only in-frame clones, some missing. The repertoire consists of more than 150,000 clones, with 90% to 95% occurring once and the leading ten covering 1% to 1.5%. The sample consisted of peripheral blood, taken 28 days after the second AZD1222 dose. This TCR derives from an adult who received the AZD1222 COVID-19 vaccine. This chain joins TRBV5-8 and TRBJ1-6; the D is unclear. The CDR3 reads CASSLTGYNSPLHF. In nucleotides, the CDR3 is TGTGCCAGCAGCTTGACCGGCTATAATTCACCCCTCCACTTT. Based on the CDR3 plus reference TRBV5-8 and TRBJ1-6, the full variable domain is EAGVTQSPTHLIKTRGQQATLRCSPISGHTSVYWYQQALGLGLQFLLWYDEGEERNRGNFPPRFSGRQFPNYSSELNVNALELEDSALYLCASSLTGYNSPLHFGNGTRLTVT.